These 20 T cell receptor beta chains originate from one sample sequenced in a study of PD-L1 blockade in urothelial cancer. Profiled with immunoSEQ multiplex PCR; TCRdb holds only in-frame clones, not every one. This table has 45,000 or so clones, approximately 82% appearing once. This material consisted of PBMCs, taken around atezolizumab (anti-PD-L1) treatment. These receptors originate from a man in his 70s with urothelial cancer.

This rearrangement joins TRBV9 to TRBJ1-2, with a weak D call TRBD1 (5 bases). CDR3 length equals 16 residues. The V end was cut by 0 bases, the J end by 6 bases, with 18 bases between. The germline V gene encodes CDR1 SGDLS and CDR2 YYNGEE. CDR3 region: CASSVGGTPLLDGYTF. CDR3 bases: TGTGCCAGCAGCGTAGGCGGGACCCCGTTGTTAGATGGCTACACCTTC.

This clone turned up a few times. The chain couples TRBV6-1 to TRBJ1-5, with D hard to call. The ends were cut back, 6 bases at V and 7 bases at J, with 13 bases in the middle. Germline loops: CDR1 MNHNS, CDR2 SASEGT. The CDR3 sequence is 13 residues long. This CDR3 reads CASRWKGGQPQHF. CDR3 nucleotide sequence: TGTGCCAGCAGATGGAAAGGAGGCCAGCCCCAGCATTTT.

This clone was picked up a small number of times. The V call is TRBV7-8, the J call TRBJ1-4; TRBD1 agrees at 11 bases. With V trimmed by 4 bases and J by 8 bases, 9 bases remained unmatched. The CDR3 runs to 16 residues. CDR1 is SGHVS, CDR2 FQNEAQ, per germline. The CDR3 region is CASSSRGQGAREKLFF. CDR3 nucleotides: TGTGCCAGCAGCTCGAGAGGACAGGGGGCTCGAGAAAAACTGTTTTTT.

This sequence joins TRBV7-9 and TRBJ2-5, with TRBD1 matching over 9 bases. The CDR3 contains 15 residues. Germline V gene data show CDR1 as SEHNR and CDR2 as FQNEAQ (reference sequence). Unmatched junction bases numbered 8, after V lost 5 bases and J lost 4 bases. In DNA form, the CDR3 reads TGTGCCAGCAGCCTCGGGACAGGGTTGGGAGAGACCCAGTACTTC. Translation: CASSLGTGLGETQYF.

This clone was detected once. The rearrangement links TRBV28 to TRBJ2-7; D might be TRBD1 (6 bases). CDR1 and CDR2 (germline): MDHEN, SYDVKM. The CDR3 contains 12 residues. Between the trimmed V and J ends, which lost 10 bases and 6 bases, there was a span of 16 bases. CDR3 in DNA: TGTGCCATACAACAGGGCCGGGGCGAGCAGTACTTC. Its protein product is CAIQQGRGEQYF.

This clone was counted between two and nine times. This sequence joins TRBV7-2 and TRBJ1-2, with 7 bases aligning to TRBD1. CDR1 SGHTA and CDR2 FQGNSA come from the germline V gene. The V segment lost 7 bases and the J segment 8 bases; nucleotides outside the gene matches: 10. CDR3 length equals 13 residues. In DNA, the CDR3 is TGTGCCAGCAAGACACAGGGGTTGAACGGCTACACCTTC. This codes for CASKTQGLNGYTF.

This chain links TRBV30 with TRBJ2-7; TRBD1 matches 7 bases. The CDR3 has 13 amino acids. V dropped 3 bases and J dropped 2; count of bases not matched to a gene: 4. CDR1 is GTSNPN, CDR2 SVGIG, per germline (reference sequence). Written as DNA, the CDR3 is TGTGCCTGGAGAAGACAGGGTGCCTACGAGCAGTACTTC. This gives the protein CAWRRQGAYEQYF.

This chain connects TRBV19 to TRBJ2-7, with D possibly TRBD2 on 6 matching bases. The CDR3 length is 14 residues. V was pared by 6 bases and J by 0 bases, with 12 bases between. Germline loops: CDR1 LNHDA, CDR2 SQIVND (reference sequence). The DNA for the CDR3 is TGTGCCAGTAGCATCGGAGGGAACTCCTACGAGCAGTACTTC. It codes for CASSIGGNSYEQYF.

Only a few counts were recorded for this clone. CDR3 region: CASGRDRISMIGYTF. Written as DNA, the CDR3 is TGTGCCAGTGGCCGGGACAGAATATCTATGATTGGCTACACCTTC. This rearrangement joins TRBV19 to TRBJ1-2; TRBD1 agrees at 7 bases. This CDR3 is built from 15 residues. Losses at the gene ends were 8 bases for V and 7 bases for J; bases not matched to a gene: 16. Per the germline V gene, CDR1 is LNHDA and CDR2 is SQIVND (reference sequence). Full variable domain (missing parts from reference TRBV19 and TRBJ1-2): DGGITQSPKYLFRKEGQNVTLSCEQNLNHDAMYWYRQDPGQGLRLIYYSQIVNDFQKGDIAEGYSVSREKKESFPLTVTSAQKNPTAFYLCASGRDRISMIGYTFGSGTRLTVV.

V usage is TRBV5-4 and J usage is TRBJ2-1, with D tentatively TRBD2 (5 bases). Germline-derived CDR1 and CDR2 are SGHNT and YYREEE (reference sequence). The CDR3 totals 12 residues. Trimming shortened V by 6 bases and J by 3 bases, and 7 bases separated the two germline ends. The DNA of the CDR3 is TGTGCCAGCACCGGAGGCTACAATGAGCAGTTCTTC. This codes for CASTGGYNEQFF. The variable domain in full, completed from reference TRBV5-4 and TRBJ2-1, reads ETGVTQSPTHLIKTRGQQVTLRCSSQSGHNTVSWYQQALGQGPQFIFQYYREEENGRGNFPPRFSGLQFPNYSSELNVNALELDDSALYLCASTGGYNEQFFGPGTRLTVL.

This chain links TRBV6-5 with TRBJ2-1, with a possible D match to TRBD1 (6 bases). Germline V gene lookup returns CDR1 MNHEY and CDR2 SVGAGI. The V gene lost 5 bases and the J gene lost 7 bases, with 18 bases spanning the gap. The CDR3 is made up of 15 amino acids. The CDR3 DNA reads TGTGCCAGCAGTAGAGGGTCAGGGGATGGAAATGAGCAGTTCTTC. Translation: CASSRGSGDGNEQFF.

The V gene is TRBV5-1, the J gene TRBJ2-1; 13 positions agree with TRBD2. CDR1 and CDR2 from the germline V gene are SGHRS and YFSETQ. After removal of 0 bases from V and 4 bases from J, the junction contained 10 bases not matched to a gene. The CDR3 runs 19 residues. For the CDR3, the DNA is TGCGCCAGCAGCTTGGGTCCCCCGGGACTAGCGGGACCGTACAATGAGCAGTTCTTC. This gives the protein CASSLGPPGLAGPYNEQFF. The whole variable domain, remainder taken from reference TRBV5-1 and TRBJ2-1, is KAGVTQTPRYLIKTRGQQVTLSCSPISGHRSVSWYQQTPGQGLQFLFEYFSETQRNKGNFPGRFSGRQFSNSRSEMNVSTLELGDSALYLCASSLGPPGLAGPYNEQFFGPGTRLTVL.

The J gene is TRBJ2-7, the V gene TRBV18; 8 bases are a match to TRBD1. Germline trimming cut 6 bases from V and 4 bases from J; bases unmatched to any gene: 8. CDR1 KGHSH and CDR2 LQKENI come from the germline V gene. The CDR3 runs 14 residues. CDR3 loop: CASSPSGTGYEQYF. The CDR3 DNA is TGTGCCAGCTCCCCTTCAGGGACAGGATACGAGCAGTACTTC. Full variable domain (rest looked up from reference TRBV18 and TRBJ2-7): NAGVMQNPRHLVRRRGQEARLRCSPMKGHSHVYWYRQLPEEGLKFMVYLQKENIIDESGMPKERFSAEFPKEGPSILRIQQVVRGDSAAYFCASSPSGTGYEQYFGPGTRLTVT.

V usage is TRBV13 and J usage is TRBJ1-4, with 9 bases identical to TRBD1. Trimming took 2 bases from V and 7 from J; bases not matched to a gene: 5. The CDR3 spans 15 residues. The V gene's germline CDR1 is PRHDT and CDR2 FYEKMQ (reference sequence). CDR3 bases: TGTGCCAGCAGCTTAAAGGGACAGGGAAGTGAAAAACTGTTTTTT. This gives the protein CASSLKGQGSEKLFF.

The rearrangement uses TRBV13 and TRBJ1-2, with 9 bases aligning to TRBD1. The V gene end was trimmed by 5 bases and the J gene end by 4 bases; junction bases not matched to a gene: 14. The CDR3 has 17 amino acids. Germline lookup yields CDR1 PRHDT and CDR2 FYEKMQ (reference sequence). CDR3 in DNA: TGTGCCAGCAGCCAAGGAGATATACAGACAGGGGGCTATGGCTACACCTTC. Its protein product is CASSQGDIQTGGYGYTF.

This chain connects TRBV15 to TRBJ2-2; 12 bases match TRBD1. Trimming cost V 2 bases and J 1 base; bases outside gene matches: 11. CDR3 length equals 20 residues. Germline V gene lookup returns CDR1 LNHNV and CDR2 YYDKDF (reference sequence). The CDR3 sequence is CATSRSPGQGARGNTGELFF. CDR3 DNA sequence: TGTGCCACCAGCAGATCACCGGGACAGGGGGCTAGAGGGAACACCGGGGAGCTGTTTTTT. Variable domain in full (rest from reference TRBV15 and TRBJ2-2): DAMVIQNPRYQVTQFGKPVTLSCSQTLNHNVMYWYQQKSSQAPKLLFHYYDKDFNNEADTPDNFQSRRPNTSFCFLDIRSPGLGDTAMYLCATSRSPGQGARGNTGELFFGEGSRLTVL.

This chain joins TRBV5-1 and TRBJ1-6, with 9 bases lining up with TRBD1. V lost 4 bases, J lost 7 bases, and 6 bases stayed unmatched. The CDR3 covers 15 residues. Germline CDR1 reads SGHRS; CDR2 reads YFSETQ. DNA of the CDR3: TGCGCCAGCAGCCCCAGGACAGGGGAAAATTCACCCCTCCACTTT. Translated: CASSPRTGENSPLHF.

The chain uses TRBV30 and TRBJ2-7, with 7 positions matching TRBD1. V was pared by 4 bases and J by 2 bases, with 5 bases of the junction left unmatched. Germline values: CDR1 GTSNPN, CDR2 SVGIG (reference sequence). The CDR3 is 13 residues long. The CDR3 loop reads CAWKRDSTYEQYF. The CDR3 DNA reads TGTGCCTGGAAGAGGGACAGTACCTACGAGCAGTACTTC.

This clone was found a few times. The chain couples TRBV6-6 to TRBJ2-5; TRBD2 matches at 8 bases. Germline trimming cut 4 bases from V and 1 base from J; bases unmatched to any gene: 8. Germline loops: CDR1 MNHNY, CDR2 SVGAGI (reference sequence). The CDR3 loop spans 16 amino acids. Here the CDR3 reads CASSSHGGGLQETQYF. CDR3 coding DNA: TGTGCCAGCAGTTCCCATGGCGGGGGGCTCCAAGAGACCCAGTACTTC.

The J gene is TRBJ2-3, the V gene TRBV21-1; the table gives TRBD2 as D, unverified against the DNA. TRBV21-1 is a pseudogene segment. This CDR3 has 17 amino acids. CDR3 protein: CASSKGSLAGGLDTQYF. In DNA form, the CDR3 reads TGTGCCAGCAGCAAAGGTAGCCTAGCGGGAGGGTTAGATACGCAGTATTTT.